This T cell receptor (beta chain) was obtained from a study of CD8 T cells in Susac syndrome. As for the study in general: Patients with Susac syndrome were, at the time of blood collection, therapy-naive, maintained on corticosteroids, or maintained on intravenous immunoglobulin alone.

RNA totalling about 0.5 to 1 ug underwent reverse transcription with random hexamers. TCRdb reprocessed the immunoSEQ multiplex PCR reads via MiXCR and lists one record per CDR3 protein. The data contain around 150,000 distinct CDR3 sequences, about 95% of them seen just once; the ten biggest clones take up 0.13% to 0.15%. In blood CD8+ and CD4+ T cells, TCR beta underwent sequencing. Patients with Susac syndrome met diagnostic criteria that were recently defined for definite or probable disease. V was shortened by 1 base and J by 5 bases, with 11 bases between the two germline ends. This CDR3 is 14 amino acids long. Per the germline V gene, CDR1 is SGHTA and CDR2 is FQGNSA.

The chain joins TRBV7-2 to TRBJ2-5; unclear D gene. Input material: CD4+ T cells from PBMCs. The clonotype originates from a human donor with Susac syndrome. The CDR3 DNA sequence: TGTGCCAGCAGCTTAGATAATGGCCAGGAGACCCAGTACTTC. Protein: CASSLDNGQETQYF.